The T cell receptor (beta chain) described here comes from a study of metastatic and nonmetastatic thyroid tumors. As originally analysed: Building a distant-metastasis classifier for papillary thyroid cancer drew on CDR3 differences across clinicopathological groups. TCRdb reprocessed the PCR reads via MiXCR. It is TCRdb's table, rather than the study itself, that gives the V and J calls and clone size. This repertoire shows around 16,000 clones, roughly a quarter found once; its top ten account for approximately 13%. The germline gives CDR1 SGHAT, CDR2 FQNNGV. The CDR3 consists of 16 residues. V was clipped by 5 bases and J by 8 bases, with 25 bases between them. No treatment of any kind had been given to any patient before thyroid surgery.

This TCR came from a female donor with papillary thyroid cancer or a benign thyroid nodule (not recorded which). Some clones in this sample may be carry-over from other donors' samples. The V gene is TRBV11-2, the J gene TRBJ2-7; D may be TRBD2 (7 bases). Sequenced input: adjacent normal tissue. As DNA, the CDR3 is TGTGCCAGCAGCCCAGGGGACTATTCGTTCCCCGGGAAGCAGTACTTC. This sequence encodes CASSPGDYSFPGKQYF.